This is a list of T cell receptor beta chains from one sample in a study of blood T cell repertoires in COVID-19. Here immunoSEQ multiplex PCR was the method, and the copy in TCRdb shows in-frame clones only, minus some. The table has roughly 230,000 clones, around 83% seen once. Sample: peripheral blood. These receptors were taken from a woman aged 50 to 60 with acute or convalescent COVID-19. Both conserved end residues are part of each CDR3. D genes are given only for firm matches. Size tells how often a clone was seen (once, few, many) or the class of an expanded clone, and some rows leave it out.

D gene	clone size	V gene	J gene	CDR3 protein	CDR3 DNA
.	.	TRBV5-1	TRBJ1-6	CASSLGLPPYNSPLHF	TGCGCCAGCAGCCTCGGTCTTCCGCCCTATAATTCACCCCTCCACTTT
TRBD1	.	TRBV19	TRBJ1-5	CASTTQGASNQPQHF	TGTGCCAGTACCACACAGGGGGCAAGCAATCAGCCCCAGCATTTT
.	.	TRBV4-3	TRBJ2-5	CASSLYCWASQETQYF	TGCGCCAGCAGCCTGTATTGCTGGGCGTCCCAAGAGACCCAGTACTTC
.	.	TRBV5-1	TRBJ1-1	CASSTGSGRAEAFF	TGCGCCAGCAGCACCGGGAGCGGAAGGGCTGAAGCTTTCTTT
TRBD1	.	TRBV27	TRBJ1-2	CASSMTGVYGYTF	TGTGCCAGCAGTATGACAGGGGTCTATGGCTACACCTTC
TRBD2	.	TRBV3-1/TRBV3-2	TRBJ2-5	CASSQDLVGTSGQETQYF	TGTGCCAGCAGCCAAGATCTTGTAGGGACTAGCGGCCAAGAGACCCAGTACTTC
TRBD1	few	TRBV30	TRBJ1-3	CAWMQGAGNTIYF	TGTGCCTGGATGCAGGGGGCTGGAAACACCATATATTTT
TRBD1	.	TRBV2	TRBJ1-4	CASSEVGTGYEKLFF	TGTGCCAGCAGTGAAGTCGGGACAGGGTATGAAAAACTGTTTTTT
TRBD1	.	TRBV9	TRBJ2-2	CASSPTDRVNTGELFF	TGTGCCAGCAGCCCTACGGACAGGGTCAACACCGGGGAGCTGTTTTTT
.	.	TRBV12-3/TRBV12-4	TRBJ2-5	CASRDREGTQYF	TGTGCCAGCAGGGACAGGGAGGGGACCCAGTACTTC
TRBD1	.	TRBV28	TRBJ1-5	CASSLRGLNQPQHF	TGTGCCAGCAGTCTCAGGGGGCTGAATCAGCCCCAGCATTTT
.	.	TRBV5-6	TRBJ2-7	CASSFATVLSYEQYF	TGTGCCAGCAGCTTTGCGACAGTCCTTTCCTACGAGCAGTACTTC
.	.	TRBV23-1	TRBJ2-2	CASSNQGLWGELFF	TGCGCCAGCAGTAACCAGGGTTTGTGGGGGGAGCTGTTTTTT
TRBD1	once	TRBV19	TRBJ1-6	CASSTETGITSPLHF	TGTGCCAGTAGTACCGAGACAGGGATCACCTCACCCCTCCACTTT
TRBD1	.	TRBV7-8	TRBJ2-2	CASSSLTGDGELFF	TGTGCCAGCAGCTCCTTGACAGGGGACGGGGAGCTGTTTTTT
.	.	TRBV3-1/TRBV3-2	TRBJ1-4	CASSLAGVKLFF	TGTGCCAGCAGCCTCGCAGGGGTAAAACTGTTTTTT
.	.	TRBV28	TRBJ1-2	CATSPSGEIF	TGTGCCACCTCCCCCAGTGGAGAGATCTTC
.	.	TRBV6-2/TRBV6-3	TRBJ1-2	CASSYNRDVNGYTF	TGTGCCAGCAGTTACAACAGGGACGTAAATGGCTACACCTTC
.	.	TRBV30	TRBJ2-2	CAWSAGLELFF	TGTGCCTGGAGTGCGGGGTTGGAGCTGTTTTTT
.	.	TRBV2	TRBJ1-5	CASGLTVYSNQPQHF	TGTGCCAGCGGATTGACAGTCTATAGCAATCAGCCCCAGCATTTT
.	.	TRBV6-5	TRBJ1-1	CASYRTAMNTEAFF	TGTGCCAGCTACAGGACGGCAATGAACACTGAAGCTTTCTTT
TRBD1	.	TRBV11-2	TRBJ1-5	CASSLGQGANQPQHF	TGTGCCAGCAGCTTAGGACAGGGGGCCAATCAGCCCCAGCATTTT
.	once	TRBV7-3	TRBJ1-1	CASSLNSMNTEAFF	TGTGCCAGCAGCTTAAACAGCATGAACACTGAAGCTTTCTTT
TRBD1	once	TRBV19	TRBJ1-5	CASRDPGGRQPQHF	TGTGCCAGTAGAGATCCAGGGGGCCGGCAGCCCCAGCATTTT
TRBD1	.	TRBV11-2	TRBJ2-7	CASSSSGGLYEQYF	TGTGCCAGCAGCTCATCAGGGGGTTTGTACGAGCAGTACTTC
.	.	TRBV12-3/TRBV12-4	TRBJ1-1	CASTHRRYTEAFF	TGTGCCAGCACCCATCGCAGGTACACTGAAGCTTTCTTT
TRBD1	few	TRBV19	TRBJ1-5	CASSARQGPGNQPQHF	TGTGCCAGTAGTGCGCGACAGGGTCCAGGCAATCAGCCCCAGCATTTT
.	many	TRBV4-1	TRBJ1-2	CASSQIRQLPNYGYTF	TGCGCCAGCAGCCAGATTAGACAGCTACCTAACTATGGCTACACCTTC
.	.	TRBV7-2	TRBJ1-3	CASSLVIASSGNTIYF	TGTGCCAGCAGCTTAGTCATAGCGAGCTCTGGAAACACCATATATTTT
.	.	TRBV19	TRBJ2-1	CASSSGAYNEQFF	TGTGCCAGTAGTAGCGGGGCCTACAATGAGCAGTTCTTC
TRBD2	.	TRBV6-2/TRBV6-3	TRBJ2-1	CASSWGGGAYEQFF	TGTGCCAGCAGTTGGGGCGGGGGGGCCTATGAGCAGTTCTTC
.	.	TRBV24-1	TRBJ1-5	CATEGGAGNQPQHF	TGTGCCACCGAGGGCGGGGCAGGCAATCAGCCCCAGCATTTT
.	.	TRBV6-1	TRBJ1-4	CASSEQDRRKLFF	TGTGCCAGCAGTGAACAGGACAGACGAAAACTGTTTTTT
TRBD1	.	TRBV5-1	TRBJ2-3	CASSNQGASTDTQYF	TGCGCCAGCAGCAACCAGGGGGCGAGCACAGATACGCAGTATTTT
.	.	TRBV11-2	TRBJ2-2	CASSLGGPLGELFF	TGTGCCAGCAGCTTAGGAGGGCCCCTCGGGGAGCTGTTTTTT
TRBD1	.	TRBV18	TRBJ2-7	CASSPPGRGPGEQYF	TGTGCCAGCTCACCACCGGGAAGGGGGCCCGGCGAGCAGTACTTC
.	few	TRBV27	TRBJ1-6	CASSLTPQGKNSPLHF	TGTGCCAGCAGTTTAACTCCCCAGGGCAAAAATTCACCCCTCCACTTT
TRBD2	.	TRBV5-1	TRBJ2-7	CASSLRREVGEQYF	TGCGCCAGCAGCTTACGCCGGGAGGTCGGTGAGCAGTACTTC
.	.	TRBV5-4	TRBJ2-3	CASRVGSRGGDTQYF	TGTGCCAGCAGGGTAGGATCTCGGGGAGGAGATACGCAGTATTTT
.	.	TRBV7-3	TRBJ2-2	CASSLNRGELFF	TGTGCCAGCAGCTTAAACAGGGGGGAGCTGTTTTTT
.	.	TRBV7-9	TRBJ2-7	CASSLLVNSYEQYF	TGTGCCAGCAGCTTACTAGTTAATTCCTACGAGCAGTACTTC
TRBD1	.	TRBV9	TRBJ1-1	CASSPDRLYTEAFF	TGTGCCAGCAGTCCGGACAGGTTATACACTGAAGCTTTCTTT
.	.	TRBV19	TRBJ1-5	CASSRGRDQPQHF	TGTGCCAGTAGTCGGGGAAGGGATCAGCCCCAGCATTTT
.	.	TRBV6-4	TRBJ2-2	CASSHKNTGELFF	TGTGCCAGCAGTCACAAGAACACCGGGGAGCTGTTTTTT
.	.	TRBV19	TRBJ1-1	CASSLEGRDTEAFF	TGTGCCAGTAGTCTCGAGGGAAGGGACACTGAAGCTTTCTTT
.	.	TRBV30	TRBJ2-7	CAWSPIDEQYF	TGTGCCTGGAGTCCCATAGACGAGCAGTACTTC
TRBD1	.	TRBV6-5	TRBJ2-2	CASSYVGRGQAGELFF	TGTGCCAGCAGTTACGTCGGCAGGGGGCAAGCCGGGGAGCTGTTTTTT
TRBD1	.	TRBV12-3/TRBV12-4	TRBJ2-5	CASVTGAGETQYF	TGTGCCAGCGTAACAGGGGCCGGAGAGACCCAGTACTTC
.	.	TRBV12-3/TRBV12-4	TRBJ2-7	CASSLRQIYEQYF	TGTGCCAGCAGTTTACGACAAATATACGAGCAGTACTTC
TRBD1	.	TRBV15	TRBJ1-5	CATSRGGTGSRTQPQHF	TGTGCCACCAGCAGAGGGGGGACAGGGTCGAGGACTCAGCCCCAGCATTTT